This T cell receptor beta chain was sequenced for a study of cytotoxic CD8 clonotypes in ibrutinib-treated CLL. Study-wide results and limits: Among the clonotypes, public ones were uncommon and contracted or held stable on treatment.

Germline loops: CDR1 MNHNS, CDR2 SASEGT. V lost 1 base and J 4 bases, leaving 10 bases between the germline ends. The CDR3 contains 14 residues. With regard to this clone: No antigen is known for it.

Profiling relied on immunoSEQ multiplex PCR, and the TCRdb table lists in-frame clones only, not all of them. Altogether tens of thousands of clones are present, around 68% being singletons, with the ten largest covering 35% to 55%. This chain uses TRBV6-1 with TRBJ1-2; D not certain. The receptor was isolated from a human donor with chronic lymphocytic leukemia. The sequenced sample was PBMCs, obtained after 12 months of ibrutinib treatment. The CDR3 region has the DNA TGTGCCAGCAGTGAAGATAGGACTGTCTATGGCTACACCTTC. This sequence encodes CASSEDRTVYGYTF.